This TCR beta chain comes out of a study of OX40 agonist ivuxolimab in advanced cancers. Study-level background: Enrolled patients in dose escalation had cancers that were hepatocellular carcinoma, melanoma, renal cell or head and neck cancer. The group had a mean age of 60 years, ranged from about 23 to 85, and was 82.7% male. Study outcomes and limitations: A proportion of nonresponders additionally exhibited low normalized T-cell clonal expansion. Clones of CD4+ and CD8+ blood T cells grew by week 6 at doses of 0.1 to 3.0 mg/kg.

The repertoire was sequenced with immunoSEQ multiplex PCR; TCRdb's copy has only in-frame clones and lacks some. The profile covers approximately 11,000 clones, with 80% appearing a single time and more than 12% taken by the ten largest. As for this clone: Its antigen remains unidentified.

The clonotype comes from an adult with an advanced solid tumor such as melanoma, head and neck, liver or kidney cancer. Sequenced material: CD4+ or CD8+ T cells sorted from blood, taken in a trial of the OX40 agonist ivuxolimab.

The CDR3 sequence is CASSMTGDTQYF. The CDR3, as DNA: TGTGCCAGCAGCATGACGGGGGATACGCAGTATTTT. This rearrangement joins TRBV11-2 to TRBJ2-3; tentatively, D is TRBD2 (5 bases). The CDR3 sequence is 12 residues long. Trimming pared 5 bases from V and 6 bases from J, leaving 9 bases between. The germline CDR1 and CDR2 sequences are SGHAT and FQNNGV.